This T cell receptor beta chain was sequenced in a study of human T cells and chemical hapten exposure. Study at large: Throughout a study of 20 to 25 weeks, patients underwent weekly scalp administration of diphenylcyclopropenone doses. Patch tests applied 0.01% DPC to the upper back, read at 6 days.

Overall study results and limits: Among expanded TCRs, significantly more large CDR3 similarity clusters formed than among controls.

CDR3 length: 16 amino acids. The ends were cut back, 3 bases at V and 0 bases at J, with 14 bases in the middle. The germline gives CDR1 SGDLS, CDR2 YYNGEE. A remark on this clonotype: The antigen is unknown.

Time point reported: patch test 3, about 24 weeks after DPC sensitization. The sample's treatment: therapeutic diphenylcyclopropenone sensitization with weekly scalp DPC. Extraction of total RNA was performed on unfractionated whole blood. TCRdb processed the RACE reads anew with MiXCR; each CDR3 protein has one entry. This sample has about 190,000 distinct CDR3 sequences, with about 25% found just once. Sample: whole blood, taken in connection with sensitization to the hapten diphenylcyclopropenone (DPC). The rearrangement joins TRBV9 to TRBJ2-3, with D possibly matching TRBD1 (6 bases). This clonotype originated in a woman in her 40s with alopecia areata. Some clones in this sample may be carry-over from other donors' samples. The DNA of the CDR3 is TGTGCCAGCAGCGCCAGGGGAGAGACGAGCACAGATACGCAGTATTTT. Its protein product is CASSARGETSTDTQYF. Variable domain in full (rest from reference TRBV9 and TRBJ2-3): DSGVTQTPKHLITATGQRVTLRCSPRSGDLSVYWYQQSLDQGLQFLIQYYNGEERAKGNILERFSAQQFPDLHSELNLSSLELGDSALYFCASSARGETSTDTQYFGPGTRLTVL.